This T cell receptor beta chain was sequenced during a study of cytotoxic CD8 clonotypes in ibrutinib-treated CLL. The method was immunoSEQ multiplex PCR; TCRdb's version includes in-frame clones alone and lacks a portion of them. The data hold about 200,000 clones, with about 75% observed a single time. The germline V gene has CDR1 SGHRS and CDR2 YFSETQ. The germline V and J ends were trimmed by 1 base and 0 bases, with 11 bases remaining between them. The CDR3 consists of 16 residues. Sample: PBMCs, taken after 12 months of ibrutinib treatment. This TCR was recovered from a human donor with chronic lymphocytic leukemia. The rearrangement links TRBV5-1 to TRBJ2-1; weak D call: TRBD2 (6 bases). The CDR3 DNA sequence: TGCGCCAGCAGCTTGCGCGGGGTGAGCTCCTACAATGAGCAGTTCTTC. It is translated as CASSLRGVSSYNEQFF.